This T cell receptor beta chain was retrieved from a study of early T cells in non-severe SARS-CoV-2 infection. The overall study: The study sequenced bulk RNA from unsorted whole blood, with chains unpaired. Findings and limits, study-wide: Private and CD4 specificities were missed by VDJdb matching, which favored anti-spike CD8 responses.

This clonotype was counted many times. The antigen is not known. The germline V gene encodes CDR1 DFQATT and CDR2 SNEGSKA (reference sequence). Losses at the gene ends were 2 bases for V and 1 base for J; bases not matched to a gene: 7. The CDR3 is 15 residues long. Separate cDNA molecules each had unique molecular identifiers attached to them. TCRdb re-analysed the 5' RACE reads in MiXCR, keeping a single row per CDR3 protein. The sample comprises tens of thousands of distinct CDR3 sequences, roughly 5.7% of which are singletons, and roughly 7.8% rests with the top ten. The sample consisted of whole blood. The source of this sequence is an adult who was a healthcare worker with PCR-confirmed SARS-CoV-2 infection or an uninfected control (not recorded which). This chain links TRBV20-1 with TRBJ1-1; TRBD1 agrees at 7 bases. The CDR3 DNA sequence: TGCAGTGCTAGACAGGGGGTTTTTGGGAACACTGAAGCTTTCTTT. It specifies CSARQGVFGNTEAFF.